The T cell receptor beta chain described here comes from a study of cytomegalovirus exposure and HLA in healthy donors. Study outcomes and limitations: Diagnosis of cytomegalovirus status made by the classifier reportedly showed high specificity and sensitivity.

TCRdb's copy holds only in-frame clones and misses some; the assay was immunoSEQ multiplex PCR. This table has over 60,000 clones, approximately 95% appearing once. For this clone: What it binds is unknown.

The sample taken for sequencing was PBMCs. This TCR was sampled from a man aged 18 to 35 in good health and CMV-seronegative.

The CDR3 bases are TGTGCCAGTAGTGCCCGGGACACGGGAAATCAGCCCCAGCATTTT. This gives the protein CASSARDTGNQPQHF. This rearrangement joins TRBV19 to TRBJ1-5, with D maybe TRBD1 (6 bases). This CDR3 has 15 residues. CDR1 and CDR2 (germline): LNHDA, SQIVND (reference sequence). Trimming removed 5 bases at V and 4 bases at J, with 15 bases between.